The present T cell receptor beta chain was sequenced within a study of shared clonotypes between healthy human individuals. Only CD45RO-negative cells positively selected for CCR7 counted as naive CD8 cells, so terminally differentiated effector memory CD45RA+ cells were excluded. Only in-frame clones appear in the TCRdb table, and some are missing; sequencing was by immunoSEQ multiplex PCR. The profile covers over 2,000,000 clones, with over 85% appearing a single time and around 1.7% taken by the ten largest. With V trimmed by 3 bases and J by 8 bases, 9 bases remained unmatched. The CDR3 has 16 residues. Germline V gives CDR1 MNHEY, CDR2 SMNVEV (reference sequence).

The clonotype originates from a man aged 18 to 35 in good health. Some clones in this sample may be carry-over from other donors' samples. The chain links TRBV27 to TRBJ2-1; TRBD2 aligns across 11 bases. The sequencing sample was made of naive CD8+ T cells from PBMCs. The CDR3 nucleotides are TGTGCCAGCAGTTTTATAGCGGGAGGGCCGGGGGATGAGCAGTTCTTC. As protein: CASSFIAGGPGDEQFF.